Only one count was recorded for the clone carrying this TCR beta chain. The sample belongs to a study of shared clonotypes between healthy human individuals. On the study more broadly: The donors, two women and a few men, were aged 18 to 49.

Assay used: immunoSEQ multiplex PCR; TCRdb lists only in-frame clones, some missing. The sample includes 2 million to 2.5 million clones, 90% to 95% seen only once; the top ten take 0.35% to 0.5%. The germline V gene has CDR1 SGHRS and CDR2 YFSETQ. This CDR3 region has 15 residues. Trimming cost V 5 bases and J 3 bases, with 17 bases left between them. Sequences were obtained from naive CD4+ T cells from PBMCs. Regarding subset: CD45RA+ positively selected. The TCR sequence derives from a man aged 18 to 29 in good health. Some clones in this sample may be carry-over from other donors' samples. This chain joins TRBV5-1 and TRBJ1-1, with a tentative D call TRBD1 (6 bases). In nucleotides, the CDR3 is TGCGCCAGCAGGGCCACGGGGGCTGAAGACACTGAAGCTTTCTTT. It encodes CASRATGAEDTEAFF.